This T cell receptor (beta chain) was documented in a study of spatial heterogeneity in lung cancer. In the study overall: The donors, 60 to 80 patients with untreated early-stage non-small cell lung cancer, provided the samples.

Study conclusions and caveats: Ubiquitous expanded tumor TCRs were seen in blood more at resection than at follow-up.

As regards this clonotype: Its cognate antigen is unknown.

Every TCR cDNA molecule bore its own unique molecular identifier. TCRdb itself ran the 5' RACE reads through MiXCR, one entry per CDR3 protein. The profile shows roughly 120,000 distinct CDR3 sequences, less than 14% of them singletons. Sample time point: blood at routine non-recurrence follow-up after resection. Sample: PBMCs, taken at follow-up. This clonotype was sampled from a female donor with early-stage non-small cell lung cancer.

The CDR3 loop is CATSDWGLAGSTDTQYF. CDR3 bases: TGTGCCACCAGTGATTGGGGACTAGCGGGAAGCACAGATACGCAGTATTTT. This chain uses TRBV24-1 with TRBJ2-3; TRBD2 matches 13 bases. CDR1 and CDR2 (germline): KGHDR, SFDVKD. This CDR3 has 17 residues. V shed 2 bases and J 0 bases; nucleotides not matched to a gene: 1.